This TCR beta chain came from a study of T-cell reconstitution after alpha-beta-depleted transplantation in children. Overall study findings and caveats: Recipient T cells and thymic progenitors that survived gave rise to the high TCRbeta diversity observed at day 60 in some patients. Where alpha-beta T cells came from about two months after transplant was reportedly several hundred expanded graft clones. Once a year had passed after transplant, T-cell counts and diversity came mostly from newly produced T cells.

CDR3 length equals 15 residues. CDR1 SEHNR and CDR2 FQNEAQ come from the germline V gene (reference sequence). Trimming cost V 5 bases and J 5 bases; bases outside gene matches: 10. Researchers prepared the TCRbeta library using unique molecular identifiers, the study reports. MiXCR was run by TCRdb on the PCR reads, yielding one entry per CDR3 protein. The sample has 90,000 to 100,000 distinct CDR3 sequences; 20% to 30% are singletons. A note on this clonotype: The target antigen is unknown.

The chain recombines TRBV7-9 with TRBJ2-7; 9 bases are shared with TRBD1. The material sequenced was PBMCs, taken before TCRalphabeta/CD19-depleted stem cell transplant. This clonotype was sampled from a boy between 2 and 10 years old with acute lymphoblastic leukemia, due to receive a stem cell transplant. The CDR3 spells CASSPRGDRDHEQYF. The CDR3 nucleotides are TGTGCCAGCAGCCCCCGAGGGGACAGGGACCACGAGCAGTACTTC.